This TCR beta chain stems from a study of CD8 T cells in Susac syndrome. On this clonotype itself: Its antigen is unidentified.

Study outcomes and limitations: The CD4+ T cell repertoires in Susac syndrome did not show any clonal expansion.

Random hexamers were used to reverse transcribe an amount of about 0.45 to 1 ug RNA. Each CDR3 protein is one row after TCRdb ran MiXCR on the immunoSEQ multiplex PCR reads. The sample lists some 96,000 distinct CDR3 sequences, 85% to 95% seen once, with less than 0.4% in the top ten. This clonotype was sampled from a human donor with Susac syndrome. Sequencing input: CD4+ T cells from PBMCs.

The CDR3 sequence: CASSFLSGGTDEQFF. In nucleotides, the CDR3 is TGTGCCAGCAGCTTCCTCAGCGGGGGGACGGATGAGCAGTTCTTC. The chain carries TRBV7-6 and TRBJ2-1, with 9 bases that match TRBD2. Germline V CDR1 and CDR2: SGHVS, FNYEAQ. This CDR3 is built from 15 residues. V was clipped by 3 bases and J by 8 bases; unmatched bases: 8.